A selection of T cell receptor beta chains follows, all from one sample in a study of CD8+CD57+ T cells in acquired aplastic anemia. TCRdb fed the reads into MiXCR, producing one record per CDR3 protein. Of roughly 93,000 distinct CDR3 sequences detected, around 70% appear once; the ten largest clones hold 65%. Sequencing was carried out using sorted CD4+, CD8+, or CD8+CD57+ T cells (not recorded which) from PBMCs. These receptors were obtained from a human donor with aplastic anemia. Both conserved end residues are part of each CDR3. The D gene is left open where the match is weak. The size of a clone is reported for some rows only, either as once, few or many, or as a class for expanded clones.

>TRBD1|-|TRBV10-2|TRBJ1-5
TGCGCCAGCAGTGTGACAGGGGGCCAGCAGTCCCAGCATTTT
CASSVTGGQQSQHF
>TRBD1|few|TRBV25-1|TRBJ1-6
TGTGCCACTACAGGGGGCGGTTGGAATTCACCCCTCCACTTT
CATTGGGWNSPLHF
>TRBD1|-|TRBV7-9|TRBJ1-6
TGTGCCAGCAGCTCTCAGGGGGACTCACCCCTCCACTTT
CASSSQGDSPLHF
>TRBD1|-|TRBV5-6|TRBJ1-2
TGTGCCAGCAGCTTGGGGGACAGTCTTTATGGCTACACCTTC
CASSLGDSLYGYTF
>-|-|TRBV12-3/TRBV12-4|TRBJ2-1
TGTGCCAGCACTCAGGTACATGAGCAGTTCTTC
CASTQVHEQFF
>-|few|TRBV7-9|TRBJ2-7
TGTGCCAGCAGCCGAGACACCGAGCAGTACTTC
CASSRDTEQYF
>-|few|TRBV7-9|TRBJ1-6
TGTGCCAGCAGCTTTAACGATTCACCCCTCCACTTT
CASSFNDSPLHF
>TRBD1|-|TRBV24-1|TRBJ2-1
TGTGCCACCAGTGGCCGGACAGGTCTATCCTACAATGAGCAGTTCTTC
CATSGRTGLSYNEQFF
>TRBD1|-|TRBV5-1|TRBJ2-7
TGCGCCAGCAGTCCCTGGACAGGGTTTTCCTACGAGCAGTACTTC
CASSPWTGFSYEQYF
>-|-|TRBV7-9|TRBJ2-1
TGTGCCAGCAGCCACAATGGGGAGCAGTTCTTC
CASSHNGEQFF
>TRBD2|once|TRBV6-1|TRBJ2-1
TGTGCCAGCAACCCTCCAGCGGGAGGCCCCTACAATGAGCAGTTCTTC
CASNPPAGGPYNEQFF
>-|many|TRBV6-6|TRBJ2-3
TGTGCCAGCAGTTACTCGATGCGTAGCACAGATACGCAGTATTTT
CASSYSMRSTDTQYF
>-|-|TRBV12-3/TRBV12-4|TRBJ2-5
TGTGCCAGCAGCCTTACTAACAGGGCGGAAGAGACCCAGTACTTC
CASSLTNRAEETQYF
>TRBD1|few|TRBV15|TRBJ2-5
TGTGCCACCAGCAGAGATCTGGCAGGGGGCTATGAGACCCAGTACTTC
CATSRDLAGGYETQYF
>-|-|TRBV6-4|TRBJ1-2
TGTGCCAGCAGTGCCCTGGCAGGGAACTATGGCTACACCTTC
CASSALAGNYGYTF
>-|-|TRBV11-2|TRBJ2-3
TGTGCCAGCAGCTTAAAACCAAACTTCGCTGATACGCAGTATTTT
CASSLKPNFADTQYF
>TRBD1|-|TRBV29-1|TRBJ2-7
TGCAGCGTTGTTTGGGACAGGGTAGCCGAGCAGTACTTC
CSVVWDRVAEQYF
>TRBD1|-|TRBV19|TRBJ1-4
TGTGCCAGTAGCCCTGGACAGGGCCGGAATGAAAAACTGTTTTTT
CASSPGQGRNEKLFF
>TRBD1|once|TRBV11-1|TRBJ1-1
TGTGCCAGCAGCTTACGTGCGGGACAGGGGAGGACTGAAGCTTTCTTT
CASSLRAGQGRTEAFF
>-|-|TRBV7-4|TRBJ2-1
TGTGCCAGCAGCTTAGTTTTCGGGGACAATGAGCAGTTCTTC
CASSLVFGDNEQFF
>TRBD1|-|TRBV5-6|TRBJ1-2
TGTGCCAGCAGCGCCAGACAGGGATCGCCGCCTAACTATGGCTACACCTTC
CASSARQGSPPNYGYTF
>TRBD1|-|TRBV24-1|TRBJ2-7
TGTGCCACCAGTGATGACAGGGGGCTCGAGCAGTACTTC
CATSDDRGLEQYF
>TRBD1|-|TRBV7-9|TRBJ1-4
TGTGCCAGCAGCCCGACGACAGGGAGTAATGAAAAACTGTTTTTT
CASSPTTGSNEKLFF
>TRBD1|few|TRBV29-1|TRBJ1-1
TGCAGCGTTGTGGGACAGGGGAACACTGAAGCTTTCTTT
CSVVGQGNTEAFF
>-|-|TRBV19|TRBJ1-6
TGTGCCAGTGGCCTTATAGGGTCACCCCTCCACTTT
CASGLIGSPLHF
>-|-|TRBV24-1|TRBJ2-1
TGTGCCACCAGTGACCTCCAGGGCTACAATGAGCAGTTCTTC
CATSDLQGYNEQFF
>-|-|TRBV20-1|TRBJ2-3
TGCAGTGCTAGAGATCCGGCGGGTCGAGATACGCAGTATTTT
CSARDPAGRDTQYF